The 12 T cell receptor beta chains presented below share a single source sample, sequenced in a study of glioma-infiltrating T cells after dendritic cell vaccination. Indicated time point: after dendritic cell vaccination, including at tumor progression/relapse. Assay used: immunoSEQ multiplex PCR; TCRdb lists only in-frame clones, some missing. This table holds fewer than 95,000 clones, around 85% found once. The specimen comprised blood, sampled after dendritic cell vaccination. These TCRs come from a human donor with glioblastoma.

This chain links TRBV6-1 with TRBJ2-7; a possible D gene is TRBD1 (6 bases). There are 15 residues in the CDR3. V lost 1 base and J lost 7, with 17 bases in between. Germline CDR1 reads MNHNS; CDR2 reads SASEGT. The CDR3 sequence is CASSEGRGSVGEQYF. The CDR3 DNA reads TGTGCCAGCAGTGAAGGCAGGGGATCGGTGGGGGAGCAGTACTTC.

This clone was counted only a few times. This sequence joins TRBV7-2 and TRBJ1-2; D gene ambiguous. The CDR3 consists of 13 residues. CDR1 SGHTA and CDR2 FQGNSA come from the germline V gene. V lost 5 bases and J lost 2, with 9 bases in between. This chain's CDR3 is CASSQRANYGYTF. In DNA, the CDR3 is TGTGCCAGCAGCCAGCGGGCCAACTATGGCTACACCTTC.

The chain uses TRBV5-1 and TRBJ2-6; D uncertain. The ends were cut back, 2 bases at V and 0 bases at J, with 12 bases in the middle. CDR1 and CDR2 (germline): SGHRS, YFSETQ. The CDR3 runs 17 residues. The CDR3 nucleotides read TGCGCCAGCAGCTTTGGTCTAGTCGACTCTGGGGCCAACGTCCTGACTTTC. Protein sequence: CASSFGLVDSGANVLTF. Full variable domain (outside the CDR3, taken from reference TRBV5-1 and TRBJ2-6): KAGVTQTPRYLIKTRGQQVTLSCSPISGHRSVSWYQQTPGQGLQFLFEYFSETQRNKGNFPGRFSGRQFSNSRSEMNVSTLELGDSALYLCASSFGLVDSGANVLTFGAGSRLTVL.

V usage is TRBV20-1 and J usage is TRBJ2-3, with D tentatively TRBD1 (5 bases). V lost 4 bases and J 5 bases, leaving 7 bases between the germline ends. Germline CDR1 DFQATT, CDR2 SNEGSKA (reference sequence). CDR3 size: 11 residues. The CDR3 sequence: CSAKTEDTQYF. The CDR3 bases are TGCAGTGCTAAGACAGAAGATACGCAGTATTTT.

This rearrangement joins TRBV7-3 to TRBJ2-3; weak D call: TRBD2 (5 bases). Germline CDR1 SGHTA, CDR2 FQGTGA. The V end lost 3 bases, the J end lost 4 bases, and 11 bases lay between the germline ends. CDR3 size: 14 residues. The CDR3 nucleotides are TGTGCCAGCAGCTTGTCCCTAGCCGCAGATACGCAGTATTTT. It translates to CASSLSLAADTQYF.

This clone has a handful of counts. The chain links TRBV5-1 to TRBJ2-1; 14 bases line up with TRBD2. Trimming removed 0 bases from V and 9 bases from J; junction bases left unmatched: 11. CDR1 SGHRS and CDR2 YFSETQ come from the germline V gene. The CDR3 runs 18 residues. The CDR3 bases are TGCGCCAGCAGCTTGGTTTCCCGGGGACTAGCGGGAGTCACTGAGCAGTTCTTC. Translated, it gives CASSLVSRGLAGVTEQFF.

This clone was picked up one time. This chain's CDR3 is CASSLGTVSNQPQHF. DNA for the CDR3: TGTGCCAGCAGTCTGGGGACAGTTAGCAATCAGCCCCAGCATTTT. The V gene is TRBV6-1, the J gene TRBJ1-5; 7 nucleotides align to TRBD1. This CDR3 is built from 15 residues. Germline V gene lookup returns CDR1 MNHNS and CDR2 SASEGT. The V gene end was trimmed by 5 bases and the J gene end by 0 bases; junction bases not matched to a gene: 4.

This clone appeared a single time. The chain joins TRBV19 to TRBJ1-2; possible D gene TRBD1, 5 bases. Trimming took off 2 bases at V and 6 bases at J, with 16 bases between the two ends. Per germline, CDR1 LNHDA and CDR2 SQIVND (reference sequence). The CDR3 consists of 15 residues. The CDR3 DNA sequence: TGTGCCAGTAGTATAAGTCGCGGGCCGGGGGATGGCTACACCTTC. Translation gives CASSISRGPGDGYTF.

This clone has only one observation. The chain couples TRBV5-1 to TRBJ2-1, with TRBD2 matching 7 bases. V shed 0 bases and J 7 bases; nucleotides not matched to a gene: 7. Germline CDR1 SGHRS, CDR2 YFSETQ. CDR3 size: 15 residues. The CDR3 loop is CASSLVSREKNEQFF. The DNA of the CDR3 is TGCGCCAGCAGCTTGGTGTCGCGGGAGAAGAATGAGCAGTTCTTC.

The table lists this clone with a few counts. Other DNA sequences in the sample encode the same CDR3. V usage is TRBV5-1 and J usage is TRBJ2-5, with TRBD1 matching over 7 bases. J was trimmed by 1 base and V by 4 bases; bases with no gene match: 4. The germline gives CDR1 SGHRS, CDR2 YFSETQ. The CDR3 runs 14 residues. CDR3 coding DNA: TGCGCCAGCAGCACGGGGACAGCCCAAGAGACCCAGTACTTC. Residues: CASSTGTAQETQYF.

In DNA form, the CDR3 reads TGCGCCAGCAGCTTGGGTTACAGCTCCTACGAGCAGTACTTC. Amino acid sequence: CASSLGYSSYEQYF. The chain combines TRBV5-1 with TRBJ2-7; D is unclear. V was shortened by 0 bases and J by 0 bases, with 7 bases between the two germline ends. CDR3 size: 14 residues. The germline gives CDR1 SGHRS, CDR2 YFSETQ.

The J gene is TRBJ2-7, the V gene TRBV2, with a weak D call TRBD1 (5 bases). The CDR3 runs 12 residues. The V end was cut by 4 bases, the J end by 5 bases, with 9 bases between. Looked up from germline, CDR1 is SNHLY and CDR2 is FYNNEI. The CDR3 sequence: CASSGQGHEQYF. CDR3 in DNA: TGTGCCAGCAGTGGGCAGGGCCACGAGCAGTACTTC.